This T cell receptor beta chain was obtained from a study of shared clonotypes between healthy human individuals. Study outcomes and limitations: Exclusively blood specimens were collected; tissue repertoires likely differ. Generation of non-shared clonotypes was less probable than generation of clonotypes shared by all four donors. About 5% was the fraction of naive CD4 clonotypes found shared across a handful of donors.

Of note for this clone: Its cognate antigen is unknown.

A deep-level run was used for the assay. Clones were read by immunoSEQ multiplex PCR, and TCRdb kept only the in-frame ones, dropping some. The table records 550,000 to 800,000 clones, under 80% of them present only once. The sequenced sample consisted of memory CD4+ T cells sorted from blood. Described subset: CD45RA-negative fraction. The sequence derives from a woman in her thirties in good health.

The CDR3 protein is CASRPHGTGNEQYF. DNA for the CDR3: TGTGCCAGCAGGCCTCACGGGACAGGGAACGAGCAGTACTTC. The genes are TRBV27 and TRBJ2-7; 9 bases are a match to TRBD1. This CDR3 contains 14 residues. The V segment lost 6 bases and the J segment 5 bases; nucleotides outside the gene matches: 8. Looked up from germline, CDR1 is MNHEY and CDR2 is SMNVEV (reference sequence).